Shown below are 23 T cell receptor beta chains from a single sample sequenced in a study of shared clonotypes between healthy human individuals. Produced via immunoSEQ multiplex PCR; TCRdb's table is partial and in-frame only. The table shows about 680,000 clones, with roughly 70% occurring only once. The source material was memory CD4+ T cells sorted from blood. Regarding subset: CD45RA-negative fraction. These receptor sequences come from a woman in her twenties or thirties in good health.

The V gene is TRBV2, the J gene TRBJ2-1; D possibly corresponds to TRBD2 (5 bases). The CDR3 loop spans 14 amino acids. Trimming pared 4 bases from V and 2 bases from J, leaving 9 bases between. Germline assignment: CDR1 SNHLY and CDR2 FYNNEI. The CDR3 DNA follows: TGTGCCAGCAGTGGGGATAGCGCCTACAATGAGCAGTTCTTC. Protein: CASSGDSAYNEQFF. Combining the CDR3 with reference TRBV2 and TRBJ2-1 gives the whole variable domain EPEVTQTPSHQVTQMGQEVILRCVPISNHLYFYWYRQILGQKVEFLVSFYNNEISEKSEIFDDQFSVERPDGSNFTLKIRSTKLEDSAMYFCASSGDSAYNEQFFGPGTRLTVL.

V and J are TRBV9 and TRBJ2-1; TRBD2 matches at 11 bases. Losses at the gene ends were 7 bases for V and 7 bases for J; bases not matched to a gene: 7. CDR1 and CDR2 (germline): SGDLS, YYNGEE. This CDR3 is 14 amino acids long. The CDR3 spells CASSRLAGRNEQFF. The CDR3 DNA sequence: TGTGCCAGCTCCAGACTAGCGGGAAGAAATGAGCAGTTCTTC.

This clone came up a few times. This chain links TRBV6-1 with TRBJ1-5; D remains ambiguous. V lost 10 bases and J 6 bases, leaving 7 bases between the germline ends. Germline CDR1 reads MNHNS; CDR2 reads SASEGT. The CDR3 contains 10 residues. The CDR3 DNA is TGTGCCACCCAGGTTCAGCCCCAGCATTTT. Translation: CATQVQPQHF.

The V gene is TRBV9, the J gene TRBJ2-5; 14 bases align to TRBD2. V lost 0 bases to trimming and J lost 4 bases; unmatched junction nucleotides: 5. The CDR3 runs 17 residues. The V gene's germline CDR1 is SGDLS and CDR2 YYNGEE. The CDR3 DNA reads as TGTGCCAGCAGCGTAGGGGGGACTAGCGGGAGTGGAGAGACCCAGTACTTC. Translation: CASSVGGTSGSGETQYF.

The genes are TRBV5-1 and TRBJ2-1, with TRBD2 matching over 8 bases. After removal of 0 bases from V and 9 bases from J, the junction contained 11 bases not matched to a gene. The CDR3 has 16 residues. Per the germline V gene, CDR1 is SGHRS and CDR2 is YFSETQ. CDR3 amino acids: CASSLATGTRTTEQFF. The CDR3 DNA reads TGCGCCAGCAGCTTGGCGACCGGGACTAGAACTACTGAGCAGTTCTTC.

The V gene is TRBV7-2, the J gene TRBJ2-3, with 7 nucleotides matching TRBD2. Germline trimming cut 1 base from V and 0 bases from J; bases unmatched to any gene: 10. CDR1 and CDR2 from the germline V gene are SGHTA and FQGNSA. The CDR3 contains 18 residues. CDR3 DNA: TGTGCCAGCAGCTTAGGGTTAGTAGCGGGCGGTAGCACAGATACGCAGTATTTT. Residues: CASSLGLVAGGSTDTQYF.

Turning to this clone: Other DNA sequences in the same sample also yield this CDR3. V gene TRBV7-6 combines with J gene TRBJ2-6; 10 bases align to TRBD1. After removal of 3 bases from V and 4 bases from J, the junction contained 3 bases not matched to a gene. Germline CDR1 reads SGHVS; CDR2 reads FNYEAQ. CDR3 length: 16 amino acids. CDR3 nucleotide sequence: TGTGCCAGCAGCTTCCGACAGGGGGCCGGGGCCAACGTCCTGACTTTC. Residues: CASSFRQGAGANVLTF.

This chain links TRBV27 with TRBJ2-1, with 10 positions matching TRBD2. J was trimmed by 3 bases and V by 7 bases; bases with no gene match: 6. Germline loops: CDR1 MNHEY, CDR2 SMNVEV (reference sequence). This CDR3 spans 15 amino acids. In nucleotides, the CDR3 is TGTGCCAGCACCCGAGCGGGAGGGAGCTACAATGAGCAGTTCTTC. This encodes CASTRAGGSYNEQFF.

CDR3 region: CASSRTGGGTQPQHF. The CDR3 region has the DNA TGTGCCAGTAGTAGAACAGGGGGCGGTACGCAGCCCCAGCATTTT. This chain uses TRBV19 with TRBJ1-5; 9 nucleotides agree with TRBD1. J gave up 7 bases and V 4 bases, and 8 bases lay outside the gene matches. The germline CDR1 and CDR2 sequences are LNHDA and SQIVND (reference sequence). The CDR3 runs 15 residues.

This clone has a handful of counts. Other DNA sequences in the sample encode the same CDR3. The chain uses TRBV27 and TRBJ2-1; 9 bases map to TRBD2. J lost 5 bases, V lost 5 bases, and 4 bases had no gene match. Per the germline V gene, CDR1 is MNHEY and CDR2 is SMNVEV (reference sequence). The CDR3 consists of 14 residues. CDR3 sequence: CASSLREGNNEQFF. The CDR3 DNA reads as TGTGCCAGCAGTCTGCGGGAGGGTAACAATGAGCAGTTCTTC.

This chain links TRBV5-6 with TRBJ1-2, with D possibly TRBD1 on 6 matching bases. Trimming shortened V by 4 bases and J by 8 bases, and 18 bases separated the two germline ends. This CDR3 has 14 residues. Germline loops: CDR1 SGHDT, CDR2 YYEEEE. CDR3 DNA: TGTGCCAGCAGCCTCCGGGGGCGCTTTTCCGGCTACACCTTC. Residues: CASSLRGRFSGYTF.

The chain joins TRBV9 to TRBJ2-3; unclear D gene. V lost 3 bases and J lost 2, with 13 bases in between. Germline V CDR1 and CDR2: SGDLS, YYNGEE. The CDR3 is made up of 15 amino acids. CDR3 loop: CASSASDLPTDTQYF. Written as DNA, the CDR3 is TGTGCCAGCAGCGCATCCGATCTCCCCACAGATACGCAGTATTTT.

The chain recombines TRBV28 with TRBJ1-6; possibly TRBD1 for D (5 bases). The germline CDR1 and CDR2 sequences are MDHEN and SYDVKM. This CDR3 is built from 16 residues. Trimming pared 4 bases from V and 2 bases from J, leaving 12 bases between. This CDR3 is CASSSAGGAYNSPLHF. The CDR3 DNA reads as TGTGCCAGCAGTTCGGCGGGAGGGGCCTATAATTCACCCCTCCACTTT.

The chain combines TRBV5-4 with TRBJ2-7; perhaps D is TRBD1 or TRBD2 (5 bases each). CDR1 is SGHNT and CDR2 is YYREEE in the germline V gene (reference sequence). The ends were cut back, 5 bases at V and 7 bases at J, with 16 bases in the middle. The CDR3 is 13 residues long. In DNA, the CDR3 is TGTGCCAGCAGACGGGACCCAACGAGGGAGCAGTACTTC. Encoded protein: CASRRDPTREQYF.

This chain joins TRBV28 and TRBJ2-7; TRBD1 matches at 9 bases. The length of the CDR3 is 14 residues. Trimming cost V 5 bases and J 6 bases; bases outside gene matches: 8. The V gene's germline CDR1 is MDHEN and CDR2 SYDVKM. In DNA form, the CDR3 reads TGTGCCAGCAGTCCGGAACAGGGGGCGACCGAGCAGTACTTC. Its translation is CASSPEQGATEQYF.

This clone has only one observation. The chain carries TRBV2 and TRBJ1-1; tentative D call: TRBD1 (6 bases). V shed 6 bases and J shed 10 bases, with 15 bases lying between them. From germline, CDR1 is SNHLY and CDR2 FYNNEI. This CDR3 is 12 amino acids long. Here the CDR3 reads CASSGDRLGAFF. CDR3 DNA sequence: TGTGCCAGCAGCGGAGACAGGTTGGGAGCTTTCTTT.

This clone occurred once. The chain carries TRBV19 and TRBJ1-5; D possibly corresponds to TRBD1 (5 bases). V was clipped by 7 bases and J by 3 bases, with 16 bases between them. The CDR3 spans 15 residues. Per germline, CDR1 LNHDA and CDR2 SQIVND (reference sequence). Here the CDR3 DNA reads TGTGCCAGTACCCCCCAAGCCGGGACCAATCAGCCCCAGCATTTT. This codes for CASTPQAGTNQPQHF.

V usage is TRBV29-1 and J usage is TRBJ2-2; 12 bases are a match to TRBD2. Germline CDR1 SQVTM, CDR2 ANQGSEA. After removal of 1 base from V and 9 bases from J, the junction contained 12 bases not matched to a gene. CDR3 length: 17 amino acids. The CDR3 DNA sequence: TGCAGCGTTGAAGCTAGCGGGAGGGCCAGGGGGGGCCGGGAGCTGTTTTTT. Its translation: CSVEASGRARGGRELFF.

The table lists this clone with a few counts. Different DNA sequences within this sample yield the same CDR3. The gene calls are TRBV18 and TRBJ2-7; 7 nucleotides match TRBD1. The V and J ends lost 5 bases and 2 bases, in that order; junction bases with no gene match: 6. Looked up from germline, CDR1 is KGHSH and CDR2 is LQKENI. The length of the CDR3 is 14 residues. CDR3 residues: CASSSRQGPYEQYF. The DNA of the CDR3 is TGTGCCAGCTCATCACGACAGGGTCCCTACGAGCAGTACTTC. Full variable domain (rest looked up from reference TRBV18 and TRBJ2-7): NAGVMQNPRHLVRRRGQEARLRCSPMKGHSHVYWYRQLPEEGLKFMVYLQKENIIDESGMPKERFSAEFPKEGPSILRIQQVVRGDSAAYFCASSSRQGPYEQYFGPGTRLTVT.

The chain employs TRBV2 and TRBJ1-4, with TRBD1 matching over 10 bases. Germline V CDR1 and CDR2: SNHLY, FYNNEI. The trim removed 6 bases at V and 7 bases at J, leaving 8 bases unmatched. The CDR3 covers 15 residues. In DNA form, the CDR3 reads TGTGCCAGCAGGGGGGGACAGGGGATCGTTGAAAAACTGTTTTTT. Its protein is CASRGGQGIVEKLFF. The full variable domain, rest sourced from reference TRBV2 and TRBJ1-4, is EPEVTQTPSHQVTQMGQEVILRCVPISNHLYFYWYRQILGQKVEFLVSFYNNEISEKSEIFDDQFSVERPDGSNFTLKIRSTKLEDSAMYFCASRGGQGIVEKLFFGSGTQLSVL.

This clone was observed a few times. The rearrangement uses TRBV27 and TRBJ1-3; TRBD1 matches 7 bases. The V segment lost 4 bases and the J segment 3 bases; nucleotides outside the gene matches: 6. CDR1 MNHEY and CDR2 SMNVEV come from the germline V gene (reference sequence). The CDR3 has 15 amino acids. CDR3 amino acids: CASSSKGARGNTIYF. The CDR3 DNA reads as TGTGCCAGCAGTTCTAAGGGGGCGCGTGGAAACACCATATATTTT.

This clone occurred many times. Distinct nucleotide sequences in the sample also encode this CDR3. The gene calls are TRBV5-1 and TRBJ2-1; 7 bases are a match to TRBD2. Germline loops: CDR1 SGHRS, CDR2 YFSETQ. V lost 4 bases to trimming and J lost 0 bases; unmatched junction nucleotides: 4. The CDR3 loop spans 15 amino acids. The CDR3 nucleotides are TGCGCCAGCAGCACCGCTAGCGGCTCCTACAATGAGCAGTTCTTC. This encodes CASSTASGSYNEQFF.

V usage is TRBV6-4 and J usage is TRBJ2-7; D perhaps matches TRBD2 (6 bases). Trimming stripped 3 bases from V and 4 bases from J, with 16 bases between. CDR1 and CDR2 (germline): MRHNA, SNTAGT. The CDR3 totals 15 residues. CDR3 residues: CASSEEGFSLYEQYF. CDR3 nucleotides: TGTGCCAGCAGTGAGGAGGGTTTCTCCCTTTACGAGCAGTACTTC.